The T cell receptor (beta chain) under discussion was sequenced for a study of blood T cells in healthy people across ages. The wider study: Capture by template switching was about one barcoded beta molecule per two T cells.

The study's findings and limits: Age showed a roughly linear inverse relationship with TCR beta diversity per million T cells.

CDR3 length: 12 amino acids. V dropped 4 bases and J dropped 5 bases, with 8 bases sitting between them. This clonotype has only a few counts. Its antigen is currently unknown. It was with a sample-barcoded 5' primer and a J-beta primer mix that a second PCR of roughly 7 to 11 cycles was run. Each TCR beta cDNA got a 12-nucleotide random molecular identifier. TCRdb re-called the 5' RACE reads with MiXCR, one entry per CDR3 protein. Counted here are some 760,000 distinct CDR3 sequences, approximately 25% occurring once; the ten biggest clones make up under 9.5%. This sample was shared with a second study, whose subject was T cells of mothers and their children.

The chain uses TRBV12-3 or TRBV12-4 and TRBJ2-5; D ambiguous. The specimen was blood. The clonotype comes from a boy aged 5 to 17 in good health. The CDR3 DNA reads TGTGCCAGCAGTTCCGTGTTCGAGACCCAGTACTTC. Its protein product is CASSSVFETQYF.